The T cell receptor (beta chain) described here comes from a study of control samples from healthy donors and cancer patients. Repertoires were generated with immunoSEQ multiplex PCR, while TCRdb's copy carries only in-frame clones and drops some. Of about 140,000 clones listed, 91% are singletons. Germline CDR1 SNHLY, CDR2 FYNNEI. The ends were cut back, 6 bases at V and 1 base at J, with 10 bases in the middle. This CDR3 spans 14 amino acids. The chain recombines TRBV2 with TRBJ1-5; D remains ambiguous. This clonotype originated in a man aged 18 to 29 in good health. Sequenced material: blood. This CDR3 is CASSPDGSNQPQHF. Here the CDR3 DNA reads TGTGCCAGCAGCCCGGACGGAAGCAATCAGCCCCAGCATTTT.